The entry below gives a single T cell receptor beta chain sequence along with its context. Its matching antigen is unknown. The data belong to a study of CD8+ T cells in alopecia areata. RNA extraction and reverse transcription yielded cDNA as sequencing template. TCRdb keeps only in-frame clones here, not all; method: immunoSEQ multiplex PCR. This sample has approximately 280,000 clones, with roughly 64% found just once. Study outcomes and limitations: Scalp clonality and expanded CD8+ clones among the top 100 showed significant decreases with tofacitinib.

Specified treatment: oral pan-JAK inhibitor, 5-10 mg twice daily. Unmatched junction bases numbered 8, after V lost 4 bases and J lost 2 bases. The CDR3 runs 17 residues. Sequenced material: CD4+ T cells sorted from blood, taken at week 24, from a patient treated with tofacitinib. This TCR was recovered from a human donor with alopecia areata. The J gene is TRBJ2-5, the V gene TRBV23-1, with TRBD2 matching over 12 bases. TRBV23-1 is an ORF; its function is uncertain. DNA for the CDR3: TGCGCCAGCAGTCCCCGGGCTAGCGGGGGGGGGCAAGAGACCCAGTACTTC. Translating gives CASSPRASGGGQETQYF.